This TCR beta chain was recorded in a study of blood T cell repertoires in COVID-19. Across the study: In each case, the material was cDNA or gDNA derived from T cells, B-cell-depleted T cells, or PBMCs.

The CDR3 loop spans 12 amino acids. CDR1 and CDR2 (germline): MNHNS, SASEGT. V dropped 2 bases and J dropped 14 bases, with 15 bases sitting between them. How the authors handled the data: Amplification of reference gene primers provided the estimated nucleated cell counts. Method: immunoSEQ multiplex PCR; TCRdb's copy keeps in-frame clones and lacks some. Clone size and the V and J calls come from that table; the DNA yielded D and trimming. Here the sample spans 400,000 to 550,000 clones, approximately 90% being singletons. The clonotype comes from a woman younger than 45 with acute or convalescent COVID-19. Input material: peripheral blood. V and J are TRBV6-1 and TRBJ2-5, with a tentative D call TRBD1 (6 bases). The CDR3 nucleotides read TGTGCCAGCAGTGAAAGGACAGCATATTCCTACTTC. This gives the protein CASSERTAYSYF.